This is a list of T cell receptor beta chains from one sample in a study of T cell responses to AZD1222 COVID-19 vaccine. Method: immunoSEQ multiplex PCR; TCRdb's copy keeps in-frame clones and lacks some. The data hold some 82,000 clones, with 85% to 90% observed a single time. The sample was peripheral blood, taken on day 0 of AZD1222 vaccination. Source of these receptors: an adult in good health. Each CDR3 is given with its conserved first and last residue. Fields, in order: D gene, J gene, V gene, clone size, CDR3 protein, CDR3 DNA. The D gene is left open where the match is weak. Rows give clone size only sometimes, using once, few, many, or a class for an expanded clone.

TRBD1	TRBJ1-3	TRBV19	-	CASSTGQGRVSGNTIYF	TGTGCCAGTAGTACCGGACAGGGGCGTGTCTCTGGAAACACCATATATTTT
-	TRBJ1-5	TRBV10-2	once	CASSGGDQPQHF	TGCGCCAGCAGTGGTGGGGATCAGCCCCAGCATTTT
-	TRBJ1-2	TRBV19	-	CASTQTGENYGYTF	TGTGCCAGTACCCAGACGGGGGAGAACTATGGCTACACCTTC
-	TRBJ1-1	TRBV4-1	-	CASSPSGRGTEAFF	TGCGCCAGCAGCCCTTCGGGACGGGGTACTGAAGCTTTCTTT
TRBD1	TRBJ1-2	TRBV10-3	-	CAISEAKTGEKDGYTF	TGTGCCATCAGTGAGGCAAAGACAGGGGAGAAGGATGGCTACACCTTC
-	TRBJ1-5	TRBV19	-	CASAAGGSGQPQHF	TGTGCCAGTGCAGCGGGGGGCTCGGGGCAGCCCCAGCATTTT
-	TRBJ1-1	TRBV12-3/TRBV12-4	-	CASSYLRDTEAFF	TGTGCCAGCAGTTACCTCCGGGACACTGAAGCTTTCTTT
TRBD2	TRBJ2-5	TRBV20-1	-	CSALGGSSQYF	TGCAGTGCCCTGGGCGGGAGCTCCCAGTACTTC
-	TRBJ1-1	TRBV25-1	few	CASSEFSGGQAFF	TGTGCCAGCAGTGAATTTTCCGGGGGTCAGGCTTTCTTT
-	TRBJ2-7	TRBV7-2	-	CASSQLRGGGYEQYF	TGTGCCAGCAGCCAACTGAGGGGGGGTGGCTACGAGCAGTACTTC
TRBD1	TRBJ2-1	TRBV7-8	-	CASRQSGQGLWWFF	TGTGCCAGTCGACAATCAGGACAGGGCCTTTGGTGGTTCTTC
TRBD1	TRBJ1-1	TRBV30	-	CAWSPLDRDTEAFF	TGTGCCTGGAGTCCGCTGGACAGGGACACTGAAGCTTTCTTT
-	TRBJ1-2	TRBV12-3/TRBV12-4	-	CASSPPSNYGYTF	TGTGCCAGCAGCCCCCCTAGTAACTATGGCTACACCTTC
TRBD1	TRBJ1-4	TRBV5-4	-	CASSSRQGAGEKLFF	TGTGCCAGCAGCTCCAGACAGGGGGCGGGTGAAAAACTGTTTTTT
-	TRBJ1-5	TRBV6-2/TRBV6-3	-	CASSTRPTEGQPQHF	TGTGCCAGCAGTACAAGACCCACGGAAGGGCAGCCCCAGCATTTT
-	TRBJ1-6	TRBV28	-	CASSSQSRLYNSPLHF	TGTGCCAGCAGTTCCCAAAGCCGGCTGTATAATTCACCCCTCCACTTT
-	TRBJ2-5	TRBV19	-	CASSIDAFPGNGIDF	TGTGCCAGTAGTATAGACGCTTTCCCGGGGAACGGGATCGACTTC
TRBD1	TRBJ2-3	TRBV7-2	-	CASSPGRQGGTDTQYF	TGTGCCAGCAGCCCGGGGCGACAGGGGGGCACAGATACGCAGTATTTT
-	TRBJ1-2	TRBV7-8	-	CASSSTGSGVVQANYGYTF	TGTGCCAGCAGCTCAACAGGGAGTGGGGTTGTACAAGCTAACTATGGCTACACCTTC
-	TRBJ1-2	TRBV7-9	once	CASSLDAGPGYTF	TGTGCCAGCAGCTTAGACGCCGGACCTGGCTACACCTTC
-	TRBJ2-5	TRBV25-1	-	CASRNTGDYQETQYF	TGTGCCAGCAGAAACACAGGGGACTACCAAGAGACCCAGTACTTC
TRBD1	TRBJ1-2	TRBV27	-	CASISQGRQGAGGYTF	TGTGCCAGCATCTCTCAGGGCCGACAGGGGGCGGGCGGCTACACCTTC
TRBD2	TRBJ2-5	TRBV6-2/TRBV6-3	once	CASSYSTRGVQETQYF	TGTGCCAGCAGTTACTCGACGCGGGGGGTACAAGAGACCCAGTACTTC
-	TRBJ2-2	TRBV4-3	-	CASSQLSVGTGELFF	TGCGCCAGCAGCCAACTTAGCGTGGGCACCGGGGAGCTGTTTTTT
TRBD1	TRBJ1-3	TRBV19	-	CASSLDRGDTIYF	TGTGCCAGTAGTCTAGACAGGGGTGACACCATATATTTT
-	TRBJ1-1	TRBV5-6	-	CASSLLGRAQNTEAFF	TGTGCCAGCAGCCTCCTGGGACGGGCACAGAACACTGAAGCTTTCTTT
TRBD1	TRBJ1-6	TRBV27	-	CASSLSGQGGNSPLHF	TGTGCCAGCAGTTTATCCGGACAGGGAGGTAATTCACCCCTCCACTTT
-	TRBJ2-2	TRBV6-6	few	CASTRDSTTGELFF	TGTGCCAGCACCCGGGACTCAACCACCGGGGAGCTGTTTTTT
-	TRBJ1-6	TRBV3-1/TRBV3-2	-	CASSPTGTYNSPLHF	TGTGCCAGCAGCCCAACCGGGACGTATAATTCACCCCTCCACTTT
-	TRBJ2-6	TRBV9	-	CASSVEEFRGGGANVLTF	TGTGCCAGCAGCGTAGAGGAATTTAGGGGTGGTGGGGCCAACGTCCTGACTTTC